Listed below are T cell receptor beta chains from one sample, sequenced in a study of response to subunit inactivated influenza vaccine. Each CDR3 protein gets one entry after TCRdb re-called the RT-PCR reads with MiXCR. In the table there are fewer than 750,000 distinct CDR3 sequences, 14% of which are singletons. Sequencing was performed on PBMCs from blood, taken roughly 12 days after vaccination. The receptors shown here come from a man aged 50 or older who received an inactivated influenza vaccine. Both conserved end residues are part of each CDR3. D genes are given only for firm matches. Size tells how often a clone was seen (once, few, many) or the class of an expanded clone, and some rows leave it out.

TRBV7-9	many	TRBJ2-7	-	TGTGCCAGCAGCTTAGGGCGGAACCTGTACGAGCAGTACTTC	CASSLGRNLYEQYF
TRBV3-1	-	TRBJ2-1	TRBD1	TGTGCCAGCAGCTCATCCAGGACAGGGGAGTTCTTC	CASSSSRTGEFF
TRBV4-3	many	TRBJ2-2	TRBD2	TGCGCCAGCAGCCAAGATGAGGCTAGCGGAGGCGGGGAGCTGTTTTTT	CASSQDEASGGGELFF
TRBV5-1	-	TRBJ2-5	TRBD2	TGCGCCAGCAGCTTGGGGTCGGGGGGGTATGACCAAGAGACCCAGTACTTC	CASSLGSGGYDQETQYF
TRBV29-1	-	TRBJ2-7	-	TGCAGCGTCGGCCTCTCAACCAGCTCCTACGAGCAGTACTTC	CSVGLSTSSYEQYF
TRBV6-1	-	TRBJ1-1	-	TGTGCCAGCAGTGACTTTCTGGGGAGCACTGAAGCTTTCTTT	CASSDFLGSTEAFF
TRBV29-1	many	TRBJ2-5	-	TGCAGCGTTGTGCCGGGGTCCCAAGAGACCCAGTACTTC	CSVVPGSQETQYF
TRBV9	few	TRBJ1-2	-	TGTGCCAGCAGCGTAGACGGGGCTAACTATGGCTACACCTTC	CASSVDGANYGYTF
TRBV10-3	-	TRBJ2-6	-	TGTGCCACCTTAACCAGCTCTGGGGCCAACGTCCTGACTTTC	CATLTSSGANVLTF
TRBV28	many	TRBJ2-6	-	TGTGCCAGCAGCGAGAGCTCTGGGGCCAACGTCCTGACTTTC	CASSESSGANVLTF
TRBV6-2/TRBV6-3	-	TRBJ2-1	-	TGTGCCAGCAGTTACTTCAACAATGAGCAGTTCTTC	CASSYFNNEQFF
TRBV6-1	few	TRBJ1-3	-	TGTGCCAGCAGCACCCGGGGGACTGGAAACACCATATATTTT	CASSTRGTGNTIYF
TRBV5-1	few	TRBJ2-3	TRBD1	TGCGCCAGCAGCTTTCAGGGACAGGGCACAGATACGCAGTATTTT	CASSFQGQGTDTQYF
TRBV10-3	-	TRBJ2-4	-	TGTGCCATCAGTGAGTCTGGTCTCCCCGGGGCCAAAAACATTCAGTACTTC	CAISESGLPGAKNIQYF
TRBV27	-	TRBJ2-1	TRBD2	TGTGCCAGCAGTTTGGCTAGCGGGGGGGCGAATGAGCAGTTCTTC	CASSLASGGANEQFF
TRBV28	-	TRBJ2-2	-	TGTGCCAGCAGGACCGCAGGGTCCCCCGGGGAGCTGTTTTTT	CASRTAGSPGELFF
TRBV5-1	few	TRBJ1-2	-	TGCGCCAGCAGCTTGGAGGGCCGTGGAGCTAACTATGGCTACACCTTC	CASSLEGRGANYGYTF
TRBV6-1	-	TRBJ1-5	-	TGTGCCAGCAGCCGAGTATTAACAGGGCAGAGTGGACTCAATCAGCCCCAGCATTTT	CASSRVLTGQSGLNQPQHF
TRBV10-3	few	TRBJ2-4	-	TGTGCCACCAAGGTCCACGCCAAAAACATTCAGTACTTC	CATKVHAKNIQYF
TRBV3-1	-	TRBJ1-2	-	TGTGCCAGCAGCCAAGACAGAAGCCCCCGCGGTGGTTATGGCTACACCTTC	CASSQDRSPRGGYGYTF
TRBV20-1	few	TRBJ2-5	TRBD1	TGCAGTGCTTGGACAGGAGACCAAGAGACCCAGTACTTC	CSAWTGDQETQYF
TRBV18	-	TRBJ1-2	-	TGTGCCAGCTCAACCCGGGACGAACCAACCCAAGTCTATGGCTACACCTTC	CASSTRDEPTQVYGYTF
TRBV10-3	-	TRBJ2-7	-	TGTGCCATCAGTGAGTCCCTCCTGGGGGAGCAGTACTTC	CAISESLLGEQYF
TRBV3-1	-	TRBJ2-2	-	TGTGCCAGCAGCCAAACATTAGGACAGCCCACCGGGGAGCTGTTTTTT	CASSQTLGQPTGELFF
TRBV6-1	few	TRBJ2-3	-	TGTGCCAGCAGTGAATGGTCAGGGGCGTCTGACACAGATACGCAGTATTTT	CASSEWSGASDTDTQYF
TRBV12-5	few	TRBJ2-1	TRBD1	TGTGCTAGTGGCGGACAGGGGGCCAATGAGCAGTTCTTC	CASGGQGANEQFF
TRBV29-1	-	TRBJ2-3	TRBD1	TGCAGCGTTGTACAGGGGGCCATAGATACGCAGTATTTT	CSVVQGAIDTQYF
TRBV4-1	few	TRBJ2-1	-	TGCGCCAGCAGCCCCAGGTCCGGAGAGATAATAGAGCAGTTCTTC	CASSPRSGEIIEQFF
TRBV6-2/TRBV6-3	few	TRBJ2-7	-	TGTGCCAGCACTCAGCGCCCATCGGAAGGGAAGCAGTACTTC	CASTQRPSEGKQYF
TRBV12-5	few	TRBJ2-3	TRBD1	TGTGCTAGTGGTTTGGCCGGGACAGGAACGCTAAGCACAGATACGCAGTATTTT	CASGLAGTGTLSTDTQYF
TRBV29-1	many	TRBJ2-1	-	TGCAGCGTTGAATTGGCCCGGAGTGAGCAGTTCTTC	CSVELARSEQFF
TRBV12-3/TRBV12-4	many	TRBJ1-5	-	TGTGCCAGCAGTTTTTCGTCTGTTCCCCCCCAGCATTTT	CASSFSSVPPQHF
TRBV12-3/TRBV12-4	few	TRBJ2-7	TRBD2	TGTGCCAGCAGGCGAAACTCCGGGACTAGCGAGCAGTACTTC	CASRRNSGTSEQYF
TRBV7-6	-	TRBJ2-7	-	TGTGCCAGCAGCTTAACACACTACTCCTACGAGCAGTACTTC	CASSLTHYSYEQYF
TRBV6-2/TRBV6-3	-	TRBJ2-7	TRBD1	TGTGCCAGCAGTTACCAAGCGACAGGGTACGAGCAGTACTTC	CASSYQATGYEQYF
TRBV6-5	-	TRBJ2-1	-	TGTGCCAGCAGTTCCGAGGGGTGGGGGAACAATGAGCAGTTCTTC	CASSSEGWGNNEQFF
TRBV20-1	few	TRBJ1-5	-	TGCAGTGCTAGAGACTTCCGCAATCAGCCCCAGCATTTT	CSARDFRNQPQHF
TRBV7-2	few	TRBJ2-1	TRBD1	TGTGCCAGCAGCTCGAGAGGACAGGGTCGGAATGAGCAGTTCTTC	CASSSRGQGRNEQFF
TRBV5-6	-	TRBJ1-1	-	TGTGCCAGCAGCCAGGCGCCAGCGACTGAAGCTTTCTTT	CASSQAPATEAFF
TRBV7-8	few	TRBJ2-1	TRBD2	TGTGCCAGTAACCTTTTAGCGGGGGGGTTTGATGAGCAGTTCTTC	CASNLLAGGFDEQFF
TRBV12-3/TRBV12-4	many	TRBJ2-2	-	TGTGCCAGCAGTTGGGCGAACACCGGGGAGCTGTTTTTT	CASSWANTGELFF
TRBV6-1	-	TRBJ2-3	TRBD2	TGTGCCAGCAGTCTTCGACTAGCGGGAGTGAGCACAGATACGCAGTATTTT	CASSLRLAGVSTDTQYF
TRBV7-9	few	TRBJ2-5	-	TGTGCCAGCAGCACAAGAGAGACCCAGTACTTC	CASSTRETQYF
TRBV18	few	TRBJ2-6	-	TGTGCCAGCTCACCACCGGGTGGGGCCAACGTCCTGACTTTC	CASSPPGGANVLTF